Given below is one T cell receptor beta chain in context. The clone's antigen remains unknown. Per-base quality was not reported, and no clone a single base away is much larger than it. These data are taken from a study of cytomegalovirus exposure and HLA in healthy donors (dated by TCRdb to the late 2010s). At the level of the whole study: In an earlier analysis of under 600 of the donors, 250 to 350 Gb of sequence data and about 110 million unique TCR beta sequences from about 179 million T cells were reported. An early release that covered fewer than 800 HLA-typed donors contained 300 to 350 gigabases of sequencing data and tens of millions of unique TCR sequences. Of the 300 to 450 genotyped donors, 75% to 85% were placed in the genetic ancestry cluster associated with self-reported Caucasian donors. The study aimed to test whether cataloging public T cell receptors could reveal signatures of past pathogen exposure. Using immunosequencing, the study profiled T cell repertoires from fewer than 700 subjects and related those repertoires to cytomegalovirus serostatus. Besides the first cohort of 500 to 700 subjects, a separate validation cohort made up of 120 different subjects was used. High-throughput TCR immunosequencing, statistical association of individual TCRs with disease status, and machine learning were combined to predict cytomegalovirus infection status. A later analysis re-analyzed previously published TCR beta repertoires from 500 to 700 donors and added high-resolution HLA genotyping to study TCR occurrence patterns. Rather than using new phenotypic data, the later analysis identified candidate immune exposures from TCR beta sequences and from how often those sequences occurred across donors. An earlier analysis of around 580 of the donors used high-throughput TCR beta sequencing to judge whether each TCR beta V gene segment behaved as functional or pseudogenic. Donor age, sex, ethnicity and CMV serostatus were collected together with the repertoire data. A later genetic analysis took genome-wide SNP genotypes for about 65% of the 666 donors and used that subset as a discovery cohort. All discovery cohort repertoires had been generated on a single sequencing platform. Both class I and class II loci were covered by HLA typing, at four-digit resolution. Typing coverage varied by locus: 629-630 donors for A, B, C, DRB1 and DQB1; around 560 for DQA1; more than 600 for DPA1; 450 to 480 for DPB1. Four to six DR-DQ haplotypes were handled as single units for association and clustering, since linkage in the cohort was strong. Across roughly 420 genotyped donors of the cohort, an average of approximately 220,000 unique TCR beta nucleotide sequences per donor were sequenced, and roughly 17% of those sequences were non-productive. Study-wide findings and limitations: According to a later genetic analysis, donors in an Asian-associated ancestry cluster had fewer N-insertions in productive TCRs than the approximately 700-donor mean. Some IMGT-functional V segments, including TRBV6-2 and TRBV6-3, could not be distinguished by the 87-base-pair reads and were therefore excluded. Several of the top co-occurrence clusters appeared to be linked to parvovirus B19, influenza, CMV and Epstein-Barr virus, according to a later analysis. A later analysis found that most CMV-associated TCR beta chains appeared HLA-restricted, with HLA associations seemingly driven largely by CMV exposure. Roughly uniform sequencing depth across donors was assumed in presence/absence analyses, although this assumption may not hold. Because HLA typing was unavailable for some donors at each locus, only the typed subset was used in association tests. Assigning TCR associations to individual alleles was difficult when HLA alleles, especially DR and DQ, strongly co-occurred. Compared with equally common non-associated chains, HLA-associated TCR beta chains in a later analysis were more clonally expanded and had lower generation probabilities. A further reported finding was that TCR beta sequences accurately predicted the HLA-A and HLA-B alleles for most subjects in the first cohort. Most TCR sequences were seen in very few donors, while some public TCRs were found in many individuals. Specific HLA alleles were associated with about 17,000 TCR beta sequences at a false discovery rate of 0.05 in a later analysis. A later analysis found that TCR association rates varied across HLA loci, with DRB1 alleles showing the most associated TCRs and HLA-C alleles the fewest. The classifier was reported to diagnose cytomegalovirus status with high specificity and sensitivity in both the original and validation cohorts. This cohort had only TCR beta chains sequenced, and the lack of alpha or paired-chain data limited which features could be detected. The sequencing pipeline was judged likely to have produced a cluster of highly shared sequence variants as a technical artifact. The authors suggested that the approach could potentially be extended to other disease states and immunological phenotypes. Linkage disequilibrium might explain the correlated functional status among segregating V segments, but an unknown experimental factor could not be ruled out. The earlier analysis of some 540 of the donors excluded roughly 16 rarely observed V segments, including chromosome 9 orphons, because counts were too low. A total of 150 to 200 TCR beta chains were listed by the study as associated with cytomegalovirus. Immune exposure information for the cohort was limited to CMV serostatus. Broadly in line with IMGT annotations, most TCR beta V segments showed up in productive rearrangements about 87% or about 30% of the time in an earlier analysis of a few hundred of the donors. A few of the identified cytomegalovirus-associated TCR beta chains were confirmed in vitro to be specific for cytomegalovirus antigens. In a later genetic analysis, a missense DCLRE1C variant was associated with V-gene and J-gene trimming of TCR beta chains, and the association was replicated in an independent cohort.

The library was produced with the immunoSEQ multiplex PCR assay. For the multiplex PCR, a mixture combining 60 forward primers for TCR Vbeta segments and 13 reverse primers for TCR Jbeta segments was used. A multiplex PCR assay on genomic DNA amplified the CDR3 region of rearranged TCR beta genes. The amplified TCR beta libraries were sequenced on the Illumina HiSeq System as 87-base-pair reads. Concerning the study's data processing: A later analysis tallied 75 million to 85 million unique TCR beta chains across the 610 or so repertoires, and some 10 million of those chains were shared by two or more donors. Raw reads were error-corrected and collapsed into unique sequences by a nearest-neighbor algorithm in which closely related sequences were merged to remove PCR and sequencing errors. CDR3 sequences were aligned to IMGT reference sequences to assign V, D and J gene segments. Each retained sequence needed at least a six-nucleotide match to both a V gene segment and a J gene segment. Rearrangements were classified as productive when the CDR3 lacked stop codons and remained in frame with V and J, and all other rearrangements were classified as non-productive. Following IMGT convention, CDR3 was defined as the stretch from the second conserved V-encoded cysteine up to the conserved J-encoded phenylalanine. Sequences without an unambiguous match to a single V gene segment were excluded from the earlier analysis of 450 to 650 of the donors. An earlier analysis of some 500 of the donors classified V segments as functional when productive rearrangements were above 56.7% and as segregating when the standard deviation between donors was above 5%. A statistical classification framework was built for diagnosing cytomegalovirus status from the catalog of TCR beta chain sequences. V and J gene assignment, in a later analysis, came from comparing TCR nucleotide sequences with IMGT/GENE-DB human TR gene sequences. In a later analysis, CDR3 sequences and most-parsimonious VDJ recombination scenarios were assigned using the TCRdist pipeline. In a later analysis, each TCR beta chain was defined by its CDR3 amino acid sequence together with its V-gene family, and reads lacking a unique V-gene family were excluded. As a way to deal with suspected cross-contamination and a sequencing artifact, a later analysis dropped 450 to 600 nucleotide sequences that were highly shared and had low generation probability. A later analysis calculated a clonal expansion index for each public chain from normalized within-repertoire ranks of inferred template counts. In a later analysis, generation probabilities were computed with a VDJ recombination model fitted to out-of-frame rearrangements, and the resulting probabilities were checked against IGoR. A later analysis scored TCR-TCR, TCR-HLA and TCR-CMV co-occurrence with hypergeometric tests, applying a repertoire-size bias correction to TCR pairs. A later analysis estimated false discovery rates by permuting HLA or CMV assignments 20 times. A later analysis grouped co-occurring TCRs with DBSCAN, adding TCRdist sequence similarity when clustering within HLA-allele-positive subsets. Repertoires with fewer than 30,000 or more than 120,000 public chains were left out of co-occurrence clustering, as were five repertoires with anomalous nucleotide sharing. TCRdb stores this immuneACCESS table with in-frame sequences only. Part of the clones is absent; in the studies checked, under half of the shortfall reflects unresolved V genes, and no reason is known for the rest. V, J and clone size reflect that table, while D and trimming were determined from the DNA. This sample lists 200,000 or so clones; roughly 87% were detected once. About 0.21% of the sample comes from the top ten.

The cohort was made up of under 800 healthy bone marrow donors. At the time of sampling, every cohort member was nominally healthy, though immune exposures that went unrecorded were likely present. The donor was CMV seronegative and belonged to the group of 320 or so seronegative cohort members. A peripheral blood sample was collected from each donor, and TCR beta sequencing was performed on peripheral blood mononuclear cells. Genomic DNA extraction from the blood cell samples was performed with the Qiagen DNeasy Blood Extraction Kit. V is cut back by 6 bases and J by 5 bases, with 1 base in the junction unmatched. CDR1 and CDR2 were assigned from the germline V gene (reference sequence) as DFQATT and SNEGSKA. From its cysteine to its phenylalanine, the CDR3 spans 11 amino acids. Just the 33-base CDR3 DNA is kept, in frame starting at base 1.

Sequenced: PBMCs. The TCR sequence derives from a girl under two years old in good health and CMV-seronegative. This chain is built from TRBV20-1 and TRBJ2-5; 9 bases in the middle match TRBD1. The CDR3: CSAGQGETQYF. Here is the DNA: TGCAGTGCCGGACAGGGGGAGACCCAGTACTTC.